The 4 T cell receptor beta chains listed next were all sequenced from one sample in a study of shared clonotypes between healthy human individuals. Clones were read by immunoSEQ multiplex PCR, and TCRdb kept only the in-frame ones, dropping some. The repertoire holds more than 2,000,000 clones, with more than 80% as singletons. The specimen was naive CD4+ T cells from PBMCs. The subset: CD45RA+ positively selected. The source is a man aged 18 to 30 in good health. Some clones in this sample may be carry-over from other donors' samples.

The rearrangement uses TRBV4-1 and TRBJ1-1, with 10 nucleotides matching TRBD1. Losses at the gene ends were 0 bases for V and 1 base for J; bases not matched to a gene: 14. This CDR3 contains 20 residues. Germline loops: CDR1 MGHRA, CDR2 YSYEKL. For the CDR3, the DNA is TGCGCCAGCAGCCAAGATACCCTCCACCGGACAGGGGGGCAGAACACTGAAGCTTTCTTT. Its translation is CASSQDTLHRTGGQNTEAFF.

This chain connects TRBV5-1 to TRBJ1-2; D remains ambiguous. The germline V and J ends were trimmed by 4 bases and 0 bases, with 19 bases remaining between them. The CDR3 runs 17 residues. In germline, CDR1 is SGHRS, CDR2 YFSETQ. This chain's CDR3 is CASSPQTPPWANYGYTF. The DNA for the CDR3 is TGCGCCAGCAGCCCTCAGACCCCACCCTGGGCTAACTATGGCTACACCTTC.

The chain employs TRBV9 and TRBJ2-5, with 7 bases fitting TRBD2. V trimming: 5 bases; J trimming: 4 bases; junction bases outside the gene matches: 11. CDR1 and CDR2 from the germline V gene are SGDLS and YYNGEE. The CDR3 runs to 15 residues. The CDR3 region has the DNA TGTGCCAGCAGGCGGGACCTGGGGAGGGGAGAGACCCAGTACTTC. Encoded protein: CASRRDLGRGETQYF.

Only one count was recorded for this clone. The CDR3 is CASSPTGLLQETQYF. The CDR3 DNA reads TGTGCCAGCAGTCCAACGGGACTACTCCAAGAGACCCAGTACTTC. V gene TRBV25-1 combines with J gene TRBJ2-5; 7 bases fit TRBD2. The germline V gene has CDR1 MGHDK and CDR2 SYGVNS. V lost 5 bases and J lost 1; bases outside the gene matches: 7. The CDR3 runs to 15 residues.